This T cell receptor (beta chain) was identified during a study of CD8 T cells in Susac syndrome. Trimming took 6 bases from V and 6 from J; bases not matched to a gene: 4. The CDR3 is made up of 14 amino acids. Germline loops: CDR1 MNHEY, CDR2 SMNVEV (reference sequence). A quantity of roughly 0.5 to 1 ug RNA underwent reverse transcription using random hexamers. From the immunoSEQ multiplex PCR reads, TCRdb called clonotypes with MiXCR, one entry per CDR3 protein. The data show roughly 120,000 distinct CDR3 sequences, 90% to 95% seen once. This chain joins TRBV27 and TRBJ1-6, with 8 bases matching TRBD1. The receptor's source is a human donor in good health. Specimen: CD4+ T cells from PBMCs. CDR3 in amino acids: CASSNGQGNSPLHF. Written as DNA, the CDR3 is TGTGCCAGCAGCAACGGACAGGGTAATTCACCCCTCCACTTT.